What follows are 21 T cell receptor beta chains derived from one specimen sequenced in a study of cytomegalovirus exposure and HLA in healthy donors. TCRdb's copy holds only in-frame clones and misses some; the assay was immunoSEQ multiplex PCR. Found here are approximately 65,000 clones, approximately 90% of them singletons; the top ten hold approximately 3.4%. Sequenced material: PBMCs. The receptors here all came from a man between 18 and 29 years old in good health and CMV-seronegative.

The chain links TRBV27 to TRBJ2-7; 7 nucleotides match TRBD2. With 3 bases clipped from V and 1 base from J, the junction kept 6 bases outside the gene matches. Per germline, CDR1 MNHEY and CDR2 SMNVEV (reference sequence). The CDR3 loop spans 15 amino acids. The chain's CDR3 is CASSFLGGSSYEQYF. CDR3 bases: TGTGCCAGCAGTTTTCTTGGCGGGAGTTCCTACGAGCAGTACTTC.

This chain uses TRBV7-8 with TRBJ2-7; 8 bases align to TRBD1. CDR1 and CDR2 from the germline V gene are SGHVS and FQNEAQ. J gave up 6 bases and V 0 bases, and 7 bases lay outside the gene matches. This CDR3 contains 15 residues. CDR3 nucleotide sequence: TGTGCCAGCAGCTTAGCGCAGGACAGGGTTGGCGAGCAGTACTTC. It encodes CASSLAQDRVGEQYF. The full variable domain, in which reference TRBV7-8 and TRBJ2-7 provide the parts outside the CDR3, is GAGVSQSPRYKVAKRGQDVALRCDPISGHVSLFWYQQALGQGPEFLTYFQNEAQLDKSGLPSDRFFAERPEGSVSTLKIQRTQQEDSAVYLCASSLAQDRVGEQYFGPGTRLTVT.

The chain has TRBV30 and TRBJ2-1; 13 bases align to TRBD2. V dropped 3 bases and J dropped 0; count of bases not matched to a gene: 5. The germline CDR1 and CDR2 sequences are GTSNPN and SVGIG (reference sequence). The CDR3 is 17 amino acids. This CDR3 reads CAWRGTSGDYSYNEQFF. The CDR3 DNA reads TGTGCCTGGAGGGGGACTAGCGGGGATTACTCCTACAATGAGCAGTTCTTC. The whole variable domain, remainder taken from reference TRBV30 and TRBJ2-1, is SQTIHQWPATLVQPVGSPLSLECTVEGTSNPNLYWYRQAAGRGLQLLFYSVGIGQISSEVPQNLSASRPQDRQFILSSKKLLLSDSGFYLCAWRGTSGDYSYNEQFFGPGTRLTVL.

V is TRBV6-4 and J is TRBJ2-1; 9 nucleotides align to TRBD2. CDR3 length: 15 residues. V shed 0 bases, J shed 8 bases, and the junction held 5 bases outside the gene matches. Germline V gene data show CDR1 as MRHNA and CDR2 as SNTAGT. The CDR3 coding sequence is TGTGCCAGCAGTGACTCCCCAGCGGGAGGTCATGAGCAGTTCTTC. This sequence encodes CASSDSPAGGHEQFF.

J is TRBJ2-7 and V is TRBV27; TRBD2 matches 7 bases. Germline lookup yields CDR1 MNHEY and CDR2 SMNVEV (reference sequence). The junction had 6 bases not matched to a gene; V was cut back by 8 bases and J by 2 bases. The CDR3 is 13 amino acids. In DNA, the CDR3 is TGTGCCAGCTCCTTAGCGGGTCCCTACGAGCAGTACTTC. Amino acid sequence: CASSLAGPYEQYF.

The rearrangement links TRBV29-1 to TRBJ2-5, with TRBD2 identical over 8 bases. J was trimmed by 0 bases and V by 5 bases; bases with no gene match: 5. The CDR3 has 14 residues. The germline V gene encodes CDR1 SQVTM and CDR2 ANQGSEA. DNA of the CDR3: TGCAGCGTTATGCGGCGGGAGGACCAAGAGACCCAGTACTTC. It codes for CSVMRREDQETQYF.

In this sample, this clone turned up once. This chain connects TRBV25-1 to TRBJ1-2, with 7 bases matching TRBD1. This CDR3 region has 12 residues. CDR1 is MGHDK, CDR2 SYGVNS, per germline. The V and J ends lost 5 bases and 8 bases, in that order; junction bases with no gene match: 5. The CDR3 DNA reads TGTGCCAGCAGTAGACAGGGTCTGGGCTACACCTTC. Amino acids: CASSRQGLGYTF.

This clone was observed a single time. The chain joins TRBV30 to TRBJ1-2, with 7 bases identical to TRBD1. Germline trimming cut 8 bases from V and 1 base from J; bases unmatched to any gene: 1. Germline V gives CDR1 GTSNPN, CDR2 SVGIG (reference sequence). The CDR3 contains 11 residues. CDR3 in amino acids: CARQGNYGYTF. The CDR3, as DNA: TGTGCCAGACAGGGTAACTATGGCTACACCTTC.

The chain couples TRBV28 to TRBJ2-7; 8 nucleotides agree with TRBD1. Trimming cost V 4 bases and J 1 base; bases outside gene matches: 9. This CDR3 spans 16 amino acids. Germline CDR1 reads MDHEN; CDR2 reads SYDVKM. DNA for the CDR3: TGTGCCAGCAGTTATTCCCAACAGGGGGTTTCCTACGAGCAGTACTTC. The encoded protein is CASSYSQQGVSYEQYF.

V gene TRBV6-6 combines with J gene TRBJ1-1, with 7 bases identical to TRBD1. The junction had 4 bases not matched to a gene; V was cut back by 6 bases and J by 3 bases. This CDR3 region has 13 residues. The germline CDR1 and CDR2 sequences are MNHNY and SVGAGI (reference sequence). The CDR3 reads CASSLRGDTEAFF. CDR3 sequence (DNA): TGTGCCAGCAGCCTCAGGGGGGACACTGAAGCTTTCTTT.

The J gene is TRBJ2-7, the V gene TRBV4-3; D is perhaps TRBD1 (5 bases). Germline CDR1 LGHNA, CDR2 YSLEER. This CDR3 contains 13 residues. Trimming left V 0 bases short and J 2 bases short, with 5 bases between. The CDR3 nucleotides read TGCGCCAGCAGCCAAGAAGGGGCCTACGAGCAGTACTTC. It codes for CASSQEGAYEQYF.

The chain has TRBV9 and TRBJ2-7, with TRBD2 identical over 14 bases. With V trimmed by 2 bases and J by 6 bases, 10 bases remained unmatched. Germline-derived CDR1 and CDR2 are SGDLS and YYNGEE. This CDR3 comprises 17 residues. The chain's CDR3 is CASSVGLAGGKRGEQYF. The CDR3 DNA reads TGTGCCAGCAGCGTCGGACTAGCGGGAGGAAAAAGGGGCGAGCAGTACTTC.

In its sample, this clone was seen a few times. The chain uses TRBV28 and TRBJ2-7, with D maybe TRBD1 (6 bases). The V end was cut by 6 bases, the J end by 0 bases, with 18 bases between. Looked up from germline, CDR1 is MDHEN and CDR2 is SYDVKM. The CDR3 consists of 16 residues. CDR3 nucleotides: TGTGCCAGCAGGACACTGGGGGACACCCACTCCTACGAGCAGTACTTC. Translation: CASRTLGDTHSYEQYF.

This CDR3 is CASSVVSSGRVAGELFF. CDR3 nucleotides: TGTGCCAGCAGCGTAGTGTCTAGCGGGAGGGTTGCCGGGGAGCTGTTTTTT. V is TRBV9 and J is TRBJ2-2; 12 positions match TRBD2. The CDR3 length is 17 residues. J gave up 6 bases and V 0 bases, and 6 bases lay outside the gene matches. Per the germline V gene, CDR1 is SGDLS and CDR2 is YYNGEE.

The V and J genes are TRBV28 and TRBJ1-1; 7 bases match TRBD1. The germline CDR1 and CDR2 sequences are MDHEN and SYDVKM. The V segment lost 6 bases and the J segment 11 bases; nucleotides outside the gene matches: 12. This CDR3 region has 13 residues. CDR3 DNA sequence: TGTGCCAGCAGCCCCCTGGGGGGCAGGGGGGCTTTCTTT. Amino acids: CASSPLGGRGAFF.

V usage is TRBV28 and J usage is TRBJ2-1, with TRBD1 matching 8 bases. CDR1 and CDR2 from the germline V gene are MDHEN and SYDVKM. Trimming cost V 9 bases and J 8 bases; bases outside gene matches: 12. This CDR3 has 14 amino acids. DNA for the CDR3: TGTGCCAGTCACCGGGACAGGATTGAGGATGAGCAGTTCTTC. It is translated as CASHRDRIEDEQFF.

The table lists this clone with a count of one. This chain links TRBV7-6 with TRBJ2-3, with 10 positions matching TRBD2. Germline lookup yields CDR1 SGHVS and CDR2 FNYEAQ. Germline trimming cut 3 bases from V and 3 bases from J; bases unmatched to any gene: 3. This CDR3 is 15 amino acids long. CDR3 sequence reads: CASSFLAGATDTQYF. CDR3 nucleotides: TGTGCCAGCAGCTTCCTAGCGGGAGCGACAGATACGCAGTATTTT. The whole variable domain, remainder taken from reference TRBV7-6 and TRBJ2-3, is GAGVSQSPRYKVTKRGQDVALRCDPISGHVSLYWYRQALGQGPEFLTYFNYEAQQDKSGLPNDRFSAERPEGSISTLTIQRTEQRDSAMYRCASSFLAGATDTQYFGPGTRLTVL.

For the CDR3, the DNA is TGTGCTAGTGGTTCACCGGGACTAGCAGATAATGAGCAGTTCTTC. This translates into CASGSPGLADNEQFF. The genes are TRBV12-5 and TRBJ2-1; TRBD2 matches at 9 bases. V dropped 4 bases and J dropped 7; count of bases not matched to a gene: 8. Germline lookup yields CDR1 LGHNT and CDR2 FRNRAP. The CDR3 is made up of 15 amino acids.

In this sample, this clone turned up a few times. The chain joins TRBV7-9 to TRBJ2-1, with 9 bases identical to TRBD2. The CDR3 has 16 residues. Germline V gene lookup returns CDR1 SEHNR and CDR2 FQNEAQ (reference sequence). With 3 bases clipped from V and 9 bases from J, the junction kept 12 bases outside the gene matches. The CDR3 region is CASSLALAGSYPEQFF. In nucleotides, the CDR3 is TGTGCCAGCAGCTTGGCCCTAGCGGGAAGCTATCCTGAGCAGTTCTTC.

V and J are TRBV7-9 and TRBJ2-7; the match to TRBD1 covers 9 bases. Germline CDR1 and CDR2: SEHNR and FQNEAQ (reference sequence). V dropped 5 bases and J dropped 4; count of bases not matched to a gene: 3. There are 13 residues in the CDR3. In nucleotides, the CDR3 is TGTGCCAGCAGCCTCGGGACAGGGTACGAGCAGTACTTC. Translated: CASSLGTGYEQYF.

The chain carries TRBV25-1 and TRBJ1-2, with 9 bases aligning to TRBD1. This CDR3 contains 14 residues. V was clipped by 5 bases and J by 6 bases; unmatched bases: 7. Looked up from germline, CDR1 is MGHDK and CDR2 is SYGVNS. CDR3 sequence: CASSTNTGGDGYTF. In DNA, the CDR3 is TGTGCCAGCAGTACAAACACAGGGGGCGATGGCTACACCTTC.